The next 28 T cell receptor beta chains were all read from a single sample in a study of blood T cell repertoires in COVID-19. Clones were read by immunoSEQ multiplex PCR, and TCRdb kept only the in-frame ones, dropping some. The sample contains under 200,000 clones, approximately 90% of which appear only once. Sequencing input: peripheral blood. These receptors were taken from a man aged 18 to 30 with COVID-19, enrolled during active disease.

The V gene is TRBV3-1 (or the pseudogene TRBV3-2), the J gene TRBJ2-7; the D is unclear. Germline lookup yields CDR1 LGHDT and CDR2 YNNKEL (reference sequence). CDR3 length equals 14 residues. Trimming took 0 bases from V and 3 from J, leaving 9 bases between them. This chain's CDR3 is CASSQDRHVYEQYF. Here the CDR3 DNA reads TGTGCCAGCAGCCAAGATCGACACGTCTACGAGCAGTACTTC.

The chain combines TRBV3-1 (or the pseudogene TRBV3-2) with TRBJ2-7; 7 bases fit TRBD1. Germline loops: CDR1 LGHDT, CDR2 YNNKEL (reference sequence). The CDR3 covers 15 residues. The V gene end was trimmed by 4 bases and the J gene end by 0 bases; junction bases not matched to a gene: 6. CDR3 nucleotide sequence: TGTGCCAGCAGCCCGGGACAGCATCTCTCCTACGAGCAGTACTTC. Translation gives CASSPGQHLSYEQYF.

The chain uses TRBV7-2 and TRBJ2-6; 8 bases are a match to TRBD2. From germline, CDR1 is SGHTA and CDR2 FQGNSA. CDR3 length: 18 amino acids. J lost 0 bases, V lost 2 bases, and 6 bases had no gene match. The CDR3 DNA reads TGTGCCAGCAGCTTAAGGCGGGGGGTCGGCTCTGGGGCCAACGTCCTGACTTTC. Translation: CASSLRRGVGSGANVLTF.

V is TRBV30 and J is TRBJ2-5, with TRBD1 identical over 7 bases. V shed 5 bases, J shed 4 bases, and the junction held 19 bases outside the gene matches. Germline CDR1 and CDR2: GTSNPN and SVGIG (reference sequence). This CDR3 is 17 amino acids long. Written as DNA, the CDR3 is TGTGCCTGGGATCCTCTGGGAAAGGGGGCAGGGCGAGAGACCCAGTACTTC. This translates into CAWDPLGKGAGRETQYF.

This sequence joins TRBV9 and TRBJ2-1; tentative D call: TRBD2 (5 bases). V was trimmed by 5 bases and J by 0 bases, leaving 12 bases between them. From germline, CDR1 is SGDLS and CDR2 YYNGEE. The CDR3 totals 15 residues. This CDR3 is CASSGLSVSYNEQFF. The CDR3 bases are TGTGCCAGCAGTGGACTCTCCGTCTCCTACAATGAGCAGTTCTTC.

The CDR3 here is CASSADAWDRGTEAFF. The DNA for the CDR3 is TGCGCCAGCAGCGCGGATGCCTGGGACAGGGGCACTGAAGCTTTCTTT. The rearrangement joins TRBV5-1 to TRBJ1-1, with 10 bases identical to TRBD1. The ends lost 4 bases at V and 4 bases at J; junction bases unmatched: 10. The CDR3 totals 16 residues. Per the germline V gene, CDR1 is SGHRS and CDR2 is YFSETQ.

The V and J genes are TRBV4-3 and TRBJ1-5; no reliable D call. V was clipped by 0 bases and J by 3 bases, with 6 bases between them. This CDR3 is 14 amino acids long. Germline CDR1 is LGHNA and CDR2 is YSLEER. In DNA form, the CDR3 reads TGCGCCAGCAGCCAAGAGTTCATCAATCAGCCCCAGCATTTT. Amino acids: CASSQEFINQPQHF.

This clone has only a few counts. V usage is TRBV7-9 and J usage is TRBJ1-5; 7 nucleotides agree with TRBD1. Germline V CDR1 and CDR2: SEHNR, FQNEAQ (reference sequence). V dropped 5 bases and J dropped 4; count of bases not matched to a gene: 5. This CDR3 has 14 residues. CDR3 nucleotide sequence: TGTGCCAGCAGCCGCGGACAGGCGAATCAGCCCCAGCATTTT. Its translation is CASSRGQANQPQHF.

V and J are TRBV12-3 or TRBV12-4 and TRBJ1-2; D is uncertain. This CDR3 contains 13 residues. V dropped 3 bases and J dropped 8 bases, with 13 bases sitting between them. In DNA, the CDR3 is TGTGCCAGCAGTTTGAGCGGGAATCAGGGCTACACCTTC. Amino acid sequence: CASSLSGNQGYTF.

The chain's CDR3 is CASSFTGEQFF. The CDR3 nucleotides read TGTGCCAGCAGTTTTACAGGAGAGCAGTTCTTC. The rearrangement joins TRBV12-3 or TRBV12-4 to TRBJ2-1, with D perhaps TRBD1 (5 bases). The CDR3 covers 11 residues. Trimming removed 3 bases from V and 10 bases from J, with 7 bases in between.

The genes are TRBV7-9 and TRBJ1-2; 8 bases map to TRBD1. The V segment lost 4 bases and the J segment 4 bases; nucleotides outside the gene matches: 8. Germline V gene data show CDR1 as SEHNR and CDR2 as FQNEAQ (reference sequence). CDR3 length equals 15 residues. The CDR3 region is CASSSRGGTGYGYTF. The CDR3, as DNA: TGTGCCAGCAGCTCGAGGGGTGGGACAGGCTATGGCTACACCTTC.

The V gene is TRBV30, the J gene TRBJ1-1; unclear D gene. This CDR3 has 11 residues. Germline CDR1 reads GTSNPN; CDR2 reads SVGIG (reference sequence). V lost 4 bases, J lost 0 bases, and 3 bases lay in between. CDR3 nucleotides: TGTGCCTGGACCGTGAACACTGAAGCTTTCTTT. Translation gives CAWTVNTEAFF.

The J gene is TRBJ1-6, the V gene TRBV5-1, with a weak D call TRBD1 (5 bases). CDR1 SGHRS and CDR2 YFSETQ come from the germline V gene. The CDR3 is 15 residues long. The germline V and J ends were trimmed by 2 bases and 4 bases, with 10 bases remaining between them. The CDR3 loop reads CASSFKGPYNSPLHF. CDR3 DNA sequence: TGCGCCAGCAGCTTTAAGGGGCCTTATAATTCACCCCTCCACTTT.

This rearrangement joins TRBV4-3 to TRBJ1-5; D call uncertain. Trimming shortened V by 4 bases and J by 4 bases, and 17 bases separated the two germline ends. CDR1 is LGHNA and CDR2 is YSLEER in the germline V gene. The CDR3 covers 16 residues. This chain's CDR3 is CASSPYKGLTNQPQHF. The CDR3 bases are TGCGCCAGCAGCCCCTATAAAGGACTGACAAATCAGCCCCAGCATTTT.

This rearrangement joins TRBV6-2 or TRBV6-3 to TRBJ2-7; TRBD2 agrees at 13 bases. The germline V gene encodes CDR1 MNHEY and CDR2 SVGEGT. This CDR3 has 18 residues. Trimming at V came to 0 bases and at J to 2 bases, leaving 7 bases not matched to a gene. CDR3 bases: TGTGCCAGCAGTTACTCATTTACTAGCGGGAGGGACCCCTACGAGCAGTACTTC. Encoded protein: CASSYSFTSGRDPYEQYF.

V usage is TRBV12-3 or TRBV12-4 and J usage is TRBJ1-2; the match to TRBD1 covers 8 bases. V trimming: 10 bases; J trimming: 8 bases; junction bases outside the gene matches: 12. CDR3 length: 13 amino acids. CDR3 bases: TGTGCCATCGACGGCCAGGGGGCTCGCGGCTACACCTTC. Translating gives CAIDGQGARGYTF.

CDR3 residues: CASSFVREGGYTF. The CDR3 DNA follows: TGTGCCAGCAGTTTTGTGAGGGAGGGAGGCTACACCTTC. The chain links TRBV12-3 or TRBV12-4 to TRBJ1-2; D unresolved. This CDR3 has 13 amino acids. V lost 3 bases and J 8 bases, leaving 13 bases between the germline ends.

CDR3 in amino acids: CASSAGTGRAYEQYF. Here the CDR3 DNA reads TGTGCCAGCAGCGCCGGGACAGGGAGGGCCTACGAGCAGTACTTC. The J gene is TRBJ2-7, the V gene TRBV9, with 9 bases matching TRBD1. The junction had 6 bases not matched to a gene; V was cut back by 3 bases and J by 2 bases. Germline V gene lookup returns CDR1 SGDLS and CDR2 YYNGEE. This CDR3 comprises 15 residues. The complete variable domain, with remaining parts taken from reference TRBV9 and TRBJ2-7, reads DSGVTQTPKHLITATGQRVTLRCSPRSGDLSVYWYQQSLDQGLQFLIQYYNGEERAKGNILERFSAQQFPDLHSELNLSSLELGDSALYFCASSAGTGRAYEQYFGPGTRLTVT.

The gene calls are TRBV14 and TRBJ2-1; D is possibly TRBD1 (6 bases). The CDR3 totals 13 residues. Germline assignment: CDR1 SGHDN and CDR2 FVKESK. The V end lost 4 bases, the J end lost 9 bases, and 13 bases lay between the germline ends. The CDR3 bases are TGTGCCAGCAGCCCAGGGGTGTACGGTGAGCAGTTCTTC. This sequence encodes CASSPGVYGEQFF.

In DNA form, the CDR3 reads TGTGCCAGCAGCTCGGGACTAGCGCATATATCGAATACGCAGTATTTT. It yields the protein CASSSGLAHISNTQYF. V and J are TRBV7-2 and TRBJ2-3; TRBD2 aligns across 10 bases. Trimming cost V 4 bases and J 7 bases; bases outside gene matches: 11. In germline, CDR1 is SGHTA, CDR2 FQGNSA. This CDR3 is built from 16 residues.

V and J are TRBV28 and TRBJ2-1, with D possibly TRBD2 on 5 matching bases. The CDR3 extends over 11 amino acids. Per germline, CDR1 MDHEN and CDR2 SYDVKM. V gave up 6 bases and J gave up 9 bases, with 9 bases separating them. CDR3 sequence reads: CASRSGPEQFF. In DNA form, the CDR3 reads TGTGCCAGCAGGAGCGGTCCTGAGCAGTTCTTC.

CDR3 nucleotide sequence: TGTGCCAGCCGGAGGGACAGGGAGACCCAGTACTTC. Translation: CASRRDRETQYF. J is TRBJ2-5 and V is TRBV2; TRBD1 agrees at 8 bases. Germline CDR1 reads SNHLY; CDR2 reads FYNNEI. Losses at the gene ends were 8 bases for V and 5 bases for J; bases not matched to a gene: 4. The CDR3 contains 12 residues. The whole variable domain, remainder taken from reference TRBV2 and TRBJ2-5, is EPEVTQTPSHQVTQMGQEVILRCVPISNHLYFYWYRQILGQKVEFLVSFYNNEISEKSEIFDDQFSVERPDGSNFTLKIRSTKLEDSAMYFCASRRDRETQYFGPGTRLLVL.

The genes are TRBV4-3 and TRBJ2-7; D is uncertain. Trimming shortened V by 1 base and J by 3 bases, and 13 bases separated the two germline ends. Per the germline V gene, CDR1 is LGHNA and CDR2 is YSLEER. There are 15 residues in the CDR3. The CDR3 protein is CASSQGRSPNYEQYF. CDR3 nucleotides: TGCGCCAGCAGCCAAGGGAGAAGCCCTAACTACGAGCAGTACTTC.

The CDR3 region is CASSSASTGKNIQYF. CDR3 nucleotides: TGTGCCAGCAGCTCAGCGTCAACGGGGAAAAACATTCAGTACTTC. The chain employs TRBV11-3 and TRBJ2-4; D may be TRBD2 (5 bases). Trimming took off 4 bases at V and 4 bases at J, with 14 bases between the two ends. The CDR3 runs to 15 residues. Germline assignment: CDR1 SGHNT and CDR2 YENEEA.

Only a few counts were recorded for this clone. The sample holds other DNA sequences that translate to the same CDR3. The CDR3, as DNA: TGTGCCAGCAGTTTCGGGACAGGGGGATACGAGCAGTACTTC. This translates into CASSFGTGGYEQYF. The genes are TRBV6-2 or TRBV6-3 and TRBJ2-7; TRBD1 agrees at 11 bases. Unmatched junction bases numbered 3, after V lost 4 bases and J lost 4 bases. The length of the CDR3 is 14 residues. Germline CDR1 and CDR2: MNHEY and SVGEGT.

V and J are TRBV19 and TRBJ2-3, with 7 bases identical to TRBD1. Trimming took 6 bases from V and 3 from J; bases not matched to a gene: 3. Germline V gene lookup returns CDR1 LNHDA and CDR2 SQIVND (reference sequence). The CDR3 covers 13 residues. This chain's CDR3 is CASSDRVTDTQYF. In DNA form, the CDR3 reads TGTGCCAGTAGCGACAGGGTTACAGATACGCAGTATTTT.

This clone was found once. The V and J genes are TRBV10-1 and TRBJ2-7, with D perhaps matching TRBD2 (6 bases). Germline V lookup: CDR1 WNHNN, CDR2 SYGVQD (reference sequence). The V and J ends lost 5 bases and 7 bases respectively, with 15 bases between them. The CDR3 is 13 amino acids. The CDR3 nucleotides read TGCGCCAGCAGTCTTGGGGTGGGGAGGGAGCAGTACTTC. The encoded protein is CASSLGVGREQYF.

The V and J genes are TRBV6-5 and TRBJ2-3, with a tentative D call TRBD2 (6 bases). CDR1 is MNHEY and CDR2 is SVGAGI in the germline V gene. Trimming removed 0 bases at V and 6 bases at J, with 13 bases between. This CDR3 spans 15 amino acids. Written as DNA, the CDR3 is TGTGCCAGCAGTTACTCAGTAGGGAGGCGCGATACGCAGTATTTT. Translated, it gives CASSYSVGRRDTQYF.